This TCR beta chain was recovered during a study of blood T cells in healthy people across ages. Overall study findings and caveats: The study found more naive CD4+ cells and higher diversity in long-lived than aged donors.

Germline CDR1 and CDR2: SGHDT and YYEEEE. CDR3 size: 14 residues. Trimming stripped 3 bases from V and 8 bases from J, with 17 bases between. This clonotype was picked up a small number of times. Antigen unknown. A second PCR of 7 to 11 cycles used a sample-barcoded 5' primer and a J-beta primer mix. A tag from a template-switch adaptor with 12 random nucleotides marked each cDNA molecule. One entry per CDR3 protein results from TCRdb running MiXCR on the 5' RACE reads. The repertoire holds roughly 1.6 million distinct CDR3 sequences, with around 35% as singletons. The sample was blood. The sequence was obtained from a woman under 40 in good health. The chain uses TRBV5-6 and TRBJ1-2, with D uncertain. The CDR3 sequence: CASSSWTVPRGYTF. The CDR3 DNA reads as TGTGCCAGCAGCTCATGGACCGTCCCCAGGGGCTACACCTTC.